The source of this T cell receptor (beta chain) is a study of shared clonotypes between healthy human individuals. Overall study: Each donor's CD8 memory used one plate, CD8 naive two, each CD4 subset three.

Germline values: CDR1 WSHSY, CDR2 SAAADI. The CDR3 sequence is 20 residues long. Germline trimming cut 6 bases from V and 0 bases from J; bases unmatched to any gene: 16. Some 30,000 T cell genomes (around 0.2 ug DNA) went into each sorted-subset replicate. Using immunoSEQ multiplex PCR, the repertoire was profiled, and TCRdb retains in-frame clones only, with some absent. The top ten hold 0.45% of the sample, which has over a million clones, under 99% seen once. This clone was counted once. The split of CD4+ cells yielded CD45RA+ naive and CD45RA-negative memory subsets. Sequencing used naive CD4+ T cells sorted from blood. Subset given: CD45RA+ positively selected. This sequence originates from a man aged 25 to 45 in good health. The chain has TRBV10-2 and TRBJ2-3; TRBD2 matches 12 bases. The CDR3 DNA is TGCGCCAGCAGCGGCCCGTCGCTAGCGGGAGGGCAATTTAGCACAGATACGCAGTATTTT. This translates into CASSGPSLAGGQFSTDTQYF.